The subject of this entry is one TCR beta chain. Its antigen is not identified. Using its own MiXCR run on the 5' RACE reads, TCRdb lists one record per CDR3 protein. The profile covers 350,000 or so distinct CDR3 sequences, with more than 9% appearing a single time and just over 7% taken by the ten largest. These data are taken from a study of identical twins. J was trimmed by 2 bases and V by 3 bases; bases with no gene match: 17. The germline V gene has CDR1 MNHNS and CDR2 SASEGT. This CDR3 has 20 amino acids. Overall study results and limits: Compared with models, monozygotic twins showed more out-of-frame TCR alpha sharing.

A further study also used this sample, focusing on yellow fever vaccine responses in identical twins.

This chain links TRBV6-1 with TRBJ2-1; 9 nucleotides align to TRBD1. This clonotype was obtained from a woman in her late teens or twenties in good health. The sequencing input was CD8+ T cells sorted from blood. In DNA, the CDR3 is TGTGCCAGCAGTGAGATAGGGGGGACAGGGCGATTTAAAACCTACAATGAGCAGTTCTTC. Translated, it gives CASSEIGGTGRFKTYNEQFF.